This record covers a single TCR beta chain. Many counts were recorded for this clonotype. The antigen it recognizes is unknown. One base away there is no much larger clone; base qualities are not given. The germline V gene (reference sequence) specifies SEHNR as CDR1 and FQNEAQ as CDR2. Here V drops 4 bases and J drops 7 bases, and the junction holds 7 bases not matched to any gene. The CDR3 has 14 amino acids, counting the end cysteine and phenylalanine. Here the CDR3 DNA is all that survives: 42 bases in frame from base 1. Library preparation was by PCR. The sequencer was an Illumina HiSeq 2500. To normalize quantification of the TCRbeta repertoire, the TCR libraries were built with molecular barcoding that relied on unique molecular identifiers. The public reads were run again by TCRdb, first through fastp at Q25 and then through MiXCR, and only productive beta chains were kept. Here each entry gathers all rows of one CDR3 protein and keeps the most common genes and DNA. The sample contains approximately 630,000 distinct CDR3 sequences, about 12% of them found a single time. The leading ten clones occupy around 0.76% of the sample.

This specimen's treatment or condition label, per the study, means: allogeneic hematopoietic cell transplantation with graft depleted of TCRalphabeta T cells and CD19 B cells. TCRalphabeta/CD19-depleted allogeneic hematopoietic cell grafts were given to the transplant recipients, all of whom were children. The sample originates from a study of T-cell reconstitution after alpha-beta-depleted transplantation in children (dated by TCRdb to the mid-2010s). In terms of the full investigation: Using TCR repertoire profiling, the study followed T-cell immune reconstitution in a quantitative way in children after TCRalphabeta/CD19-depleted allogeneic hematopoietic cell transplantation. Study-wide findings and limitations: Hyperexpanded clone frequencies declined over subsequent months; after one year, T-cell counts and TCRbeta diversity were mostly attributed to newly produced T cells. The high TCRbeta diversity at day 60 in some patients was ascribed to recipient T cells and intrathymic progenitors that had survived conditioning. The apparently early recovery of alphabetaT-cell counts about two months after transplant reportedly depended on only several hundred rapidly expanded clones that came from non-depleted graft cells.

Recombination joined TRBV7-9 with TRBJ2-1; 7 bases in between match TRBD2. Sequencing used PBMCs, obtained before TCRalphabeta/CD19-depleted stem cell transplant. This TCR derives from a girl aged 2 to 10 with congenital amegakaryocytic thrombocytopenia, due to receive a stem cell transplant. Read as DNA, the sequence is TGTGCCAGCAGCTCCTGGACTAGTACGAATGAGCAGTTCTTC. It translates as CASSSWTSTNEQFF.